A selection of T cell receptor beta chains follows, all from one sample in a study of T-cell reconstitution after alpha-beta-depleted transplantation in children. TCRdb recomputed calls from the PCR reads with MiXCR, one row per CDR3 protein. The sample includes 640,000 or so distinct CDR3 sequences, about 15% seen only once; the top ten take 1.1%. The specimen comprised PBMCs from the stem cell graft donor, sampled from the stem cell graft. The receptors here all came from a human donor who donated a stem cell graft to a child with acute myeloid leukemia. Both conserved end residues are part of each CDR3. Fields, in order: J gene, clone size, D gene, V gene, CDR3 DNA, CDR3 protein. A D gene is named only where the DNA matches it firmly. The listing skips clone size in some rows; elsewhere it reads once, few, many or a size class.

TRBJ1-4,-,-,TRBV7-9,TGTGCCAGCAGCGCCAGGGGCCCTAATGAAAAACTGTTTTTT,CASSARGPNEKLFF
TRBJ2-3,many,-,TRBV7-2,TGTGCCAGCAGCTTAGACACGGGGGCGGATACGCAGTATTTT,CASSLDTGADTQYF
TRBJ1-2,many,-,TRBV20-1,TGCAGTGCTAGGGATATAGGCTACACCTTC,CSARDIGYTF
TRBJ2-7,-,-,TRBV4-3,TGCGCCAGCAGCCAGGAAAAGGTTGGAAGGACAGCCTCCTACGAGCAGTACTTC,CASSQEKVGRTASYEQYF
TRBJ2-7,many,-,TRBV10-3,TGTGCCATCAGTGAATCAGGGACCAACGAGCAGTACTTC,CAISESGTNEQYF
TRBJ1-5,-,TRBD1,TRBV27,TGTGCCAGCAGCCCCTGGACAGGGGGAATCAATCAGCCCCAGCATTTT,CASSPWTGGINQPQHF
TRBJ1-2,-,TRBD1,TRBV7-2,TGTGCCAGCAGCCCCAAGATAGGACAGGGAGGGAATGGCTACACCTTC,CASSPKIGQGGNGYTF
TRBJ2-4,many,-,TRBV20-1,TGCAGTGCTAAGGGGACATCACTAGCCAAAAACATTCAGTACTTC,CSAKGTSLAKNIQYF
TRBJ1-1,few,TRBD1,TRBV12-3/TRBV12-4,TGTGCCAGCAGTATGTGGACAGGAGGTGTGAACACTGAAGCTTTCTTT,CASSMWTGGVNTEAFF
TRBJ2-1,few,TRBD2,TRBV5-1,TGCGCCAGCAGCTGGGAGGGAGGTCAGGCGGACGAGCAGTTCTTC,CASSWEGGQADEQFF
TRBJ2-2,many,-,TRBV20-1,TGCAGTGCTAGACGGGCCAGAAACACCGGGGAGCTGTTTTTT,CSARRARNTGELFF
TRBJ1-2,-,TRBD1,TRBV12-3/TRBV12-4,TGTGCCAGCAGGGGGACAGGGCTAAACTATGGCTACACCTTC,CASRGTGLNYGYTF
TRBJ1-2,few,TRBD1,TRBV6-2/TRBV6-3,TGTGCCAGCAGTTACGGGGACAGGGTGGATGGCTACACCTTC,CASSYGDRVDGYTF
TRBJ1-2,many,-,TRBV20-1,TGCAGTGCTAGAGACTCCGGGCCACCGTATGGCTACACCTTC,CSARDSGPPYGYTF
TRBJ2-1,-,-,TRBV29-1,TGCAGCGTTGACGGCGGGCTAGCCCCTACCAATGAGCAGTTCTTC,CSVDGGLAPTNEQFF
TRBJ2-7,once,-,TRBV10-3,TGTGCCATCAGTGATAGGGGCCCCAACCCTTACGAGCAGTACTTC,CAISDRGPNPYEQYF
TRBJ1-1,many,-,TRBV20-1,TGCAGTGCTAGAGACGACGGAGGGAGGGGGAGGACTGAAGCTTTCTTT,CSARDDGGRGRTEAFF
TRBJ2-3,few,-,TRBV7-9,TGTGCCAGCAGCTCACCCTCGGACAGAGGCACAGATACGCAGTATTTT,CASSSPSDRGTDTQYF
TRBJ1-5,-,-,TRBV20-1,TGCAGTGTTCGTTTGAGGCCCCGGGGGGCCGGGGAGCCCCAGCATTTT,CSVRLRPRGAGEPQHF
TRBJ1-1,few,-,TRBV6-2/TRBV6-3,TGTGCCAGCAGTTACGGGGACATGAACACTGAAGCTTTCTTT,CASSYGDMNTEAFF
TRBJ2-1,many,TRBD1,TRBV12-3/TRBV12-4,TGTGCCAGCAGCCCCCGGACAGGGGCCAATGAGCAGTTCTTC,CASSPRTGANEQFF
TRBJ2-7,-,TRBD1,TRBV11-3,TGTGCCAGCAGCTTAAGTCAGGGCTTCCGACAGGGCGAGCAGTACTTC,CASSLSQGFRQGEQYF
TRBJ1-4,-,-,TRBV4-3,TGCGCCAGCAGCCAAGCAATAAAAGAAGAAAAACTGTTTTTT,CASSQAIKEEKLFF
TRBJ2-3,many,-,TRBV20-1,TGCAGTGCTCCAGAAAGGGGAGTGACAGATACGCAGTATTTT,CSAPERGVTDTQYF
TRBJ2-1,many,-,TRBV12-3/TRBV12-4,TGTGCCAGCAACTCACCGGGCTTTCGTCAGTTCTTC,CASNSPGFRQFF
TRBJ1-4,-,TRBD1,TRBV10-3,TGTGCCATCAGTGAGGAAGGCAGGGGGAATGAAAAACTGTTTTTT,CAISEEGRGNEKLFF
TRBJ1-1,many,TRBD1,TRBV20-1,TGCAGTGCTACTACTTTCCGGGACAGGGGGCTTACGAACACTGAAGCTTTCTTT,CSATTFRDRGLTNTEAFF
TRBJ1-1,-,-,TRBV13,TGTGCCAGCTGCGTCAGAGACACTGAAGCTTTCTTT,CASCVRDTEAFF
TRBJ1-2,-,TRBD1,TRBV5-1,TGCGCCAGCAGCACCGGTTCCGGGACAGGGGACGGCTACACCTTC,CASSTGSGTGDGYTF